This T cell receptor beta chain was retrieved from a study of PD-L1 blockade in urothelial cancer. The CDR3 is made up of 13 amino acids. The germline V gene encodes CDR1 SGHKS and CDR2 YYEKEE (reference sequence). With 4 bases removed from V and 10 bases from J, the gap between germline ends came to 17 bases. The method was immunoSEQ multiplex PCR; TCRdb's version includes in-frame clones alone and lacks a portion of them. The sample has tens of thousands of clones, roughly 76% seen once. The time point: pretreatment peripheral blood. This chain joins TRBV5-5 and TRBJ1-1; possibly TRBD1 for D (6 bases). The origin of this receptor is a man in his 70s with urothelial cancer. The material was PBMCs, obtained around atezolizumab (anti-PD-L1) treatment. For the CDR3, the DNA is TGTGCCAGCAGCGTCGTAGGGGGGGTTGGAGCTTTCTTT. It yields the protein CASSVVGGVGAFF.